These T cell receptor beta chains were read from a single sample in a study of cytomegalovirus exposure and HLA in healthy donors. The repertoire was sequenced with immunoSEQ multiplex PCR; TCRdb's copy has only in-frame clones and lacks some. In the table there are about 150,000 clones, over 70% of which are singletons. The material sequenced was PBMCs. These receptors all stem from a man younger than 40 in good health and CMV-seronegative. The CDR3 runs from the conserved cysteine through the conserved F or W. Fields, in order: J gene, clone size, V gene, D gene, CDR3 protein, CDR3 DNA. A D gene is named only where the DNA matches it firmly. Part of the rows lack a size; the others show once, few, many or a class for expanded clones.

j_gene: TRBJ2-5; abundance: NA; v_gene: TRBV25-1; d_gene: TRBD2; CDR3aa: CASSATAGGLETQYF; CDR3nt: TGTGCCAGCAGTGCGACAGCGGGGGGCCTGGAGACCCAGTACTTC
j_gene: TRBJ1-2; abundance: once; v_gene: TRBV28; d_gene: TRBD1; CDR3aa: CASSSQGAIYGYTF; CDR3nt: TGTGCCAGCAGTTCTCAGGGGGCGATCTATGGCTACACCTTC
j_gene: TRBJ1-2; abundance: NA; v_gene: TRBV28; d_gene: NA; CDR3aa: CASNPAAAYGYTF; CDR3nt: TGTGCCAGCAATCCGGCGGCGGCTTATGGCTACACCTTC
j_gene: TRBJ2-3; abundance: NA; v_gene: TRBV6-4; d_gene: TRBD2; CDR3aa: CASSDSSGGADTQYF; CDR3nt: TGTGCCAGCAGTGACTCTAGCGGGGGGGCAGATACGCAGTATTTT
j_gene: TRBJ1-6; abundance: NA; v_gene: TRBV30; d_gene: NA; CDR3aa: CAWSPRVPSSYNSPLHF; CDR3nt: TGTGCCTGGAGTCCCCGAGTGCCGAGCTCCTATAATTCACCCCTCCACTTT
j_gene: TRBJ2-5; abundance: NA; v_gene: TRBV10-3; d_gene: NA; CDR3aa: CAISERGGQETQYF; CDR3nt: TGTGCCATCAGTGAGAGGGGGGGACAAGAGACCCAGTACTTC
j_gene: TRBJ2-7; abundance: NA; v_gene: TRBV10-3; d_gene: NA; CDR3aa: CAITTGTGDNEQYF; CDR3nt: TGTGCCATCACGACCGGGACGGGAGACAACGAGCAGTACTTC
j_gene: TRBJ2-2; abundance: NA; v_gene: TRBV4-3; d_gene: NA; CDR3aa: CASSQGEWQGNTGELFF; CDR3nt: TGCGCCAGCAGCCAAGGCGAGTGGCAGGGGAACACCGGGGAGCTGTTTTTT
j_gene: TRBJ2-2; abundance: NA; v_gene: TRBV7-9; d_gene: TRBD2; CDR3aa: CASSVSGGNTGELFF; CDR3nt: TGTGCCAGCAGCGTTAGCGGGGGAAACACCGGGGAGCTGTTTTTT
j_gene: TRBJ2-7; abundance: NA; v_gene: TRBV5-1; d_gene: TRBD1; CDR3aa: CASSFRTGYYEQYF; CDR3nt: TGCGCCAGCAGCTTCCGGACAGGGTACTACGAGCAGTACTTC
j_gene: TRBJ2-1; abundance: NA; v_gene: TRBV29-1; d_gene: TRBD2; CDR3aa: CSVRSERGIYNEQFF; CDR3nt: TGCAGCGTTCGGAGTGAGCGGGGTATCTACAATGAGCAGTTCTTC
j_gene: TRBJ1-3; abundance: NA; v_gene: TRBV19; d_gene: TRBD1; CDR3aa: CASHRTGVGNTIYF; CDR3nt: TGTGCCAGTCACAGGACAGGGGTTGGAAACACCATATATTTT
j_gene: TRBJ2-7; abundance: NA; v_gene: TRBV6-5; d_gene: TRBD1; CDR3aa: CASSYHGTGVVEQYF; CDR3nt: TGTGCCAGCAGTTATCACGGGACAGGGGTCGTAGAGCAGTACTTC
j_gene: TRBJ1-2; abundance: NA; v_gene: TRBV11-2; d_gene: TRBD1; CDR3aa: CASSLGSGQGYGYTF; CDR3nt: TGTGCCAGCAGCTTAGGTTCGGGACAGGGGTATGGCTACACCTTC
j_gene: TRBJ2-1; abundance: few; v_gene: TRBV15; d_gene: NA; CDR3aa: CATSGATTPSYNEQFF; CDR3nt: TGTGCCACCAGCGGCGCGACAACACCCAGCTACAATGAGCAGTTCTTC
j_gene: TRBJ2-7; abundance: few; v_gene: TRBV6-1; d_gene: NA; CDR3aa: CASKVQALAYEQYF; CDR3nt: TGTGCCAGCAAAGTACAGGCCCTAGCCTACGAGCAGTACTTC
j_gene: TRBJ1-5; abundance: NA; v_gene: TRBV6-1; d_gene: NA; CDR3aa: CASSDGGAQPQNF; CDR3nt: TGTGCCAGCAGTGACGGGGGGGCTCAGCCCCAGAATTTT
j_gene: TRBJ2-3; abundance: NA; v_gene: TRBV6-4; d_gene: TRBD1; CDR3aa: CASSIGGQGTDTQYF; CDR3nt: TGTGCCAGCAGTATAGGAGGACAGGGCACAGATACGCAGTATTTT
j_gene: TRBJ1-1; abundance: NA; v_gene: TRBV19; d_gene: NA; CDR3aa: CASKRQGGMNTEAFF; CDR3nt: TGTGCCAGTAAGAGGCAGGGAGGTATGAACACTGAAGCTTTCTTT
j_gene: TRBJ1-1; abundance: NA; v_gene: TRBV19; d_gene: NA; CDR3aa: CASSITGVNTEAFF; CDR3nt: TGTGCCAGTAGTATAACGGGGGTGAACACTGAAGCTTTCTTT
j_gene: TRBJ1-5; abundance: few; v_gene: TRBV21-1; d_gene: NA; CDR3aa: CASSMKGADLGNQPQHF; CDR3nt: TGTGCCAGCAGCATGAAGGGGGCGGATTTGGGCAATCAGCCCCAGCATTTT
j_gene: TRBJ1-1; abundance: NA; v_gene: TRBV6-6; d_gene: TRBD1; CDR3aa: CASSTKTGLDTEAFF; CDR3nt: TGTGCCAGCAGTACTAAGACAGGGCTGGACACTGAAGCTTTCTTT
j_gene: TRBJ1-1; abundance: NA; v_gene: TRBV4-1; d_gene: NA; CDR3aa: CASSQVRGNTEAFF; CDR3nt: TGCGCCAGCAGCCAAGTCCGCGGGAACACTGAAGCTTTCTTT
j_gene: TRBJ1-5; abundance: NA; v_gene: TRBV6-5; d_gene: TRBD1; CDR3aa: CASRRQGDAQPQNF; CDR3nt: TGTGCCAGCAGGAGACAGGGGGATGCCCAGCCCCAGAATTTT
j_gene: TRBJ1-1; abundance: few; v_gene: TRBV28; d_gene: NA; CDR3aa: CASSLVRTVNTEAFF; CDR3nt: TGTGCCAGCAGTTTAGTCAGGACAGTGAACACTGAAGCTTTCTTT
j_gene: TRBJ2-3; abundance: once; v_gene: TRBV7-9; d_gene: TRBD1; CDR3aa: CASSASTRDSRLVDTQYF; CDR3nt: TGTGCCAGCAGCGCTTCAACCCGGGACAGCCGGCTCGTGGATACGCAGTATTTT
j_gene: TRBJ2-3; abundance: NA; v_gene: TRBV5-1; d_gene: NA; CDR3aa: CASSVNSGTDTQYF; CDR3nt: TGCGCCAGCAGCGTAAACTCAGGTACAGATACGCAGTATTTT
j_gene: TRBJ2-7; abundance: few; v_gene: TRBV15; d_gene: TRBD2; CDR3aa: CATSNGGAYEQYF; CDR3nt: TGTGCCACCAGCAACGGGGGGGCCTACGAGCAGTACTTC
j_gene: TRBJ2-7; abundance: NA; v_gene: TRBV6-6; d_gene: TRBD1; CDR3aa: CASSYSTGSGYEQYF; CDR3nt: TGTGCCAGCAGTTACTCGACAGGGTCGGGCTACGAGCAGTACTTC
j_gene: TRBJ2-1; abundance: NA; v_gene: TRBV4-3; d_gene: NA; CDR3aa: CASSQDGGQDHADEQFF; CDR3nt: TGCGCCAGCAGCCAAGATGGGGGCCAGGACCATGCAGATGAGCAGTTCTTC
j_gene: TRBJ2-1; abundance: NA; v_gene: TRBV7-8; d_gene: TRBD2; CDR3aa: CASSLEVERGSSYNEQFF; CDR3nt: TGTGCCAGCAGCTTAGAAGTCGAGCGGGGGAGCTCCTACAATGAGCAGTTCTTC
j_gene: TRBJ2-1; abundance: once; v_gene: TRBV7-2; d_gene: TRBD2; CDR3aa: CASSPPGGEQFF; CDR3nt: TGTGCCAGCAGCCCGCCGGGAGGGGAGCAGTTCTTC
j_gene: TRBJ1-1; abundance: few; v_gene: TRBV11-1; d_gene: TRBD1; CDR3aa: CASSQTGYTEAFF; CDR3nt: TGTGCCAGCAGCCAGACAGGGTACACTGAAGCTTTCTTT
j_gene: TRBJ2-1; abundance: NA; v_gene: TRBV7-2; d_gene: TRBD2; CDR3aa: CASSPGGASGIYNEQFF; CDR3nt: TGTGCCAGCAGCCCAGGGGGGGCTAGCGGGATTTACAATGAGCAGTTCTTC
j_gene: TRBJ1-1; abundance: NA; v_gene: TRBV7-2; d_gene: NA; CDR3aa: CASSPREGTGTEAFF; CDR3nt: TGTGCCAGCAGCCCGAGGGAGGGCACGGGCACTGAAGCTTTCTTT
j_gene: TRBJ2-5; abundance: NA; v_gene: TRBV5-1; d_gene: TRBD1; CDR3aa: CASSLRTGGQETQYF; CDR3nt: TGCGCCAGCAGCTTGCGGACAGGCGGGCAAGAGACCCAGTACTTC
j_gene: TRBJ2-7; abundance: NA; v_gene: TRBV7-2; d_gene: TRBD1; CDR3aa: CASSWDRAYEQYF; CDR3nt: TGTGCCAGCAGCTGGGACAGAGCCTACGAGCAGTACTTC
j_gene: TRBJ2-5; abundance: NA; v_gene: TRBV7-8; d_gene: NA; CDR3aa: CASSLGAQGRLETQYF; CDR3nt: TGTGCCAGCAGCTTAGGTGCCCAGGGGCGGCTTGAGACCCAGTACTTC
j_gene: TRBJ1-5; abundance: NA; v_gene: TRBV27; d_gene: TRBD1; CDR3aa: CASSLNRGSLSLPQHF; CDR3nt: TGTGCCAGCAGTTTGAACAGGGGCTCGCTTAGTTTGCCCCAGCATTTT
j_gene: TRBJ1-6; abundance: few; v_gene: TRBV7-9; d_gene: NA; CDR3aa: CASSPQGTSPLHF; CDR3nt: TGTGCCAGCAGCCCTCAGGGGACGTCACCCCTCCACTTT
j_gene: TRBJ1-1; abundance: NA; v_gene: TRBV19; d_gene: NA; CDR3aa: CASTQGRTEAFF; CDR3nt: TGTGCCAGTACCCAGGGTCGGACTGAAGCTTTCTTT
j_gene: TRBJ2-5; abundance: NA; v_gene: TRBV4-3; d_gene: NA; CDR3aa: CASSQEPYQEAQYF; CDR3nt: TGCGCCAGCAGCCAAGAACCGTACCAAGAGGCCCAGTACTTC
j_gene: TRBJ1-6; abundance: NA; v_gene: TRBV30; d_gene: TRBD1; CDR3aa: CAWTEGQGYNSPLHF; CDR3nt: TGTGCCTGGACGGAAGGACAGGGGTATAATTCACCCCTCCACTTT